The 28 T cell receptor beta chains reported below all come from one sample, sequenced in a study of blood T cell repertoires in COVID-19. The method was immunoSEQ multiplex PCR; TCRdb's version includes in-frame clones alone and lacks a portion of them. The data show 250,000 to 350,000 clones, 86% seen once. Sequencing was performed on peripheral blood. The source is a woman aged 25 to 39 with active or convalescent COVID-19.

The chain links TRBV2 to TRBJ2-5; 10 bases match TRBD2. V was clipped by 1 base and J by 2 bases; unmatched bases: 1. The CDR3 consists of 15 residues. Germline-derived CDR1 and CDR2 are SNHLY and FYNNEI. The CDR3 sequence is CASSEGLAGQETQYF. Here the CDR3 DNA reads TGTGCCAGCAGTGAAGGACTAGCGGGTCAAGAGACCCAGTACTTC.

This clone was detected a few times. The genes are TRBV6-2 or TRBV6-3 and TRBJ1-1, with 7 nucleotides matching TRBD1. V was clipped by 5 bases and J by 11 bases; unmatched bases: 14. The CDR3 is 14 amino acids. CDR1 and CDR2 from the germline V gene are MNHEY and SVGEGT. The chain's CDR3 is CASSQRIDRVWAFF. The CDR3 DNA reads as TGTGCCAGCAGTCAACGAATTGACAGGGTCTGGGCTTTCTTT.

The chain couples TRBV5-4 to TRBJ2-5, with D maybe TRBD1 (5 bases). V was cut by 4 bases and J by 5 bases, with 18 bases left in between. The CDR3 has 15 amino acids. Germline CDR1 reads SGHNT; CDR2 reads YYREEE (reference sequence). The CDR3 DNA reads as TGTGCCAGCAGCCCTTTCGACAGATCTCGGGAGACCCAGTACTTC. The encoded protein is CASSPFDRSRETQYF.

This rearrangement joins TRBV7-9 to TRBJ2-5, with D possibly being TRBD1 (5 bases). The V end lost 5 bases, the J end lost 7 bases, and 20 bases lay between the germline ends. CDR1 is SEHNR and CDR2 is FQNEAQ in the germline V gene (reference sequence). This CDR3 has 15 residues. CDR3 coding DNA: TGTGCCAGCAGCACTTCAGGGTATCCCCCGGGGACCCAGTACTTC. Amino acids: CASSTSGYPPGTQYF.

This clone was counted a single time. The CDR3 sequence is CASSADLNTEAFF. The CDR3 DNA reads TGCGCCAGCAGCGCGGATCTGAACACTGAAGCTTTCTTT. V and J are TRBV5-1 and TRBJ1-1; D remains ambiguous. The CDR3 extends over 13 amino acids. The V end was cut by 4 bases, the J end by 0 bases, with 7 bases between. Germline V gives CDR1 SGHRS, CDR2 YFSETQ. The whole variable domain, filled in from reference TRBV5-1 and TRBJ1-1, reads KAGVTQTPRYLIKTRGQQVTLSCSPISGHRSVSWYQQTPGQGLQFLFEYFSETQRNKGNFPGRFSGRQFSNSRSEMNVSTLELGDSALYLCASSADLNTEAFFGQGTRLTVV.

This rearrangement joins TRBV5-1 to TRBJ1-1; 7 bases line up with TRBD1. The CDR3 has 16 amino acids. V lost 0 bases to trimming and J lost 3 bases; unmatched junction nucleotides: 8. Per germline, CDR1 SGHRS and CDR2 YFSETQ. The DNA of the CDR3 is TGCGCCAGCAGCTTGGGGACAGGCGGGGTCGACACTGAAGCTTTCTTT. It specifies CASSLGTGGVDTEAFF.

The V call is TRBV19, the J call TRBJ2-4, with 12 positions matching TRBD1. CDR1 LNHDA and CDR2 SQIVND come from the germline V gene (reference sequence). The V and J ends lost 4 bases and 0 bases, in that order; junction bases with no gene match: 10. CDR3 length: 19 amino acids. CDR3: CASSNRDRGLLGAKNIQYF. The CDR3 DNA reads as TGTGCCAGTAGTAACCGGGACAGGGGGCTGTTGGGAGCCAAAAACATTCAGTACTTC.

The rearrangement uses TRBV5-1 and TRBJ2-2; 8 bases align to TRBD1. With 0 bases clipped from V and 1 base from J, the junction kept 5 bases outside the gene matches. There are 17 residues in the CDR3. Germline CDR1 and CDR2: SGHRS and YFSETQ. This chain's CDR3 is CASSLGTGSGNTGELFF. Written as DNA, the CDR3 is TGCGCCAGCAGCTTGGGGACAGGGTCGGGGAACACCGGGGAGCTGTTTTTT.

The chain recombines TRBV7-3 with TRBJ2-2, with D possibly matching TRBD2 (5 bases). CDR1 and CDR2 from the germline V gene are SGHTA and FQGTGA. V was trimmed by 5 bases and J by 8 bases, leaving 9 bases between them. The CDR3 spans 12 residues. DNA of the CDR3: TGTGCCAGCAGCGCCTCGGGAGGGGAGCTGTTTTTT. Residues: CASSASGGELFF. Filled out from reference TRBV7-3 and TRBJ2-2, the complete variable domain reads GAGVSQTPSNKVTEKGKYVELRCDPISGHTALYWYRQSLGQGPEFLIYFQGTGAADDSGLPNDRFFAVRPEGSVSTLKIQRTERGDSAVYLCASSASGGELFFGEGSRLTVL.

The rearrangement links TRBV19 to TRBJ2-7; 7 bases line up with TRBD1. The germline V gene has CDR1 LNHDA and CDR2 SQIVND (reference sequence). V was clipped by 9 bases and J by 1 base; unmatched bases: 9. The CDR3 sequence is 14 residues long. CDR3 coding DNA: TGTGCCAGCGCCCGGGCAGGGGGTTCCTACGAGCAGTACTTC. Translation: CASARAGGSYEQYF.

This clone was recorded a few times. This chain joins TRBV9 and TRBJ2-7, with a possible D match to TRBD2 (6 bases). The germline gives CDR1 SGDLS, CDR2 YYNGEE. Trimming took off 3 bases at V and 3 bases at J, with 13 bases between the two ends. The CDR3 spans 14 residues. The CDR3 is CASSERRVFYEQYF. CDR3 DNA sequence: TGTGCCAGCAGCGAGAGGAGGGTTTTCTACGAGCAGTACTTC.

This chain connects TRBV7-2 to TRBJ2-4; a weak D match, TRBD2 (6 bases). V lost 4 bases, J lost 4 bases, and 8 bases lay in between. Germline CDR1 reads SGHTA; CDR2 reads FQGNSA. The CDR3 extends over 13 amino acids. CDR3 nucleotide sequence: TGTGCCAGCAGCTGGAGGGCGAAAAACATTCAGTACTTC. This encodes CASSWRAKNIQYF.

This sequence joins TRBV6-1 and TRBJ1-5; 7 bases line up with TRBD1. The CDR3 length is 16 residues. V was pared by 3 bases and J by 7 bases, with 12 bases of the junction left unmatched. The germline CDR1 and CDR2 sequences are MNHNS and SASEGT. The CDR3 DNA sequence: TGTGCCAGCAGTGATCAATCGAGGGGGCTAAGGCAGCCCCAGCATTTT. It translates to CASSDQSRGLRQPQHF.

This clone was picked up a small number of times. The chain is built from TRBV28 and TRBJ1-2; D unresolved. Germline CDR1 MDHEN, CDR2 SYDVKM. V lost 2 bases and J lost 6, with 7 bases in between. The CDR3 is made up of 12 amino acids. The CDR3 nucleotides are TGTGCCAGCAGTTTAGATAGCCATGGCTACACCTTC. Translating it yields CASSLDSHGYTF.

This clone appeared a few times. The chain uses TRBV7-8 and TRBJ1-1, with 7 bases aligning to TRBD1. CDR1 SGHVS and CDR2 FQNEAQ come from the germline V gene. This CDR3 has 16 amino acids. V dropped 5 bases and J dropped 4; count of bases not matched to a gene: 13. The CDR3 region is CASSITTGIFSTEAFF. The CDR3 nucleotides are TGTGCCAGCAGCATTACGACAGGGATTTTTAGCACTGAAGCTTTCTTT.

V and J are TRBV5-1 and TRBJ1-1, with D perhaps matching TRBD1 (6 bases). Germline CDR1 and CDR2: SGHRS and YFSETQ. This CDR3 has 15 amino acids. V was shortened by 1 base and J by 0 bases, with 10 bases between the two germline ends. The CDR3, as DNA: TGCGCCAGCAGCTTGCCCGGGACATTGAACACTGAAGCTTTCTTT. Amino acid sequence: CASSLPGTLNTEAFF.

V usage is TRBV25-1 and J usage is TRBJ2-5; maybe TRBD2 (5 bases). CDR3 length: 12 amino acids. V was pared by 3 bases and J by 5 bases, with 7 bases between. CDR1 is MGHDK and CDR2 is SYGVNS in the germline V gene. CDR3 DNA: TGTGCCAGCAGTGACCCGGGGGAGACCCAGTACTTC. Its protein is CASSDPGETQYF.

This chain uses TRBV18 with TRBJ1-4, with D possibly matching TRBD1 (5 bases). V lost 5 bases, J lost 0 bases, and 13 bases lay in between. There are 16 residues in the CDR3. The germline CDR1 and CDR2 sequences are KGHSH and LQKENI. DNA of the CDR3: TGTGCCAGCTCAACAAGACAGTTAGCAACTAATGAAAAACTGTTTTTT. Protein: CASSTRQLATNEKLFF.

This clone is a singleton in its sample. The CDR3 protein is CSASSGGRGINNSPLHF. The CDR3 DNA sequence: TGCAGTGCTAGTTCTGGTGGCAGGGGGATTAATAATTCACCCCTCCACTTT. The chain has TRBV20-1 and TRBJ1-6, with TRBD1 matching over 7 bases. CDR1 is DFQATT and CDR2 is SNEGSKA in the germline V gene (reference sequence). With 3 bases clipped from V and 5 bases from J, the junction kept 13 bases outside the gene matches. CDR3 length: 17 amino acids.

The genes are TRBV28 and TRBJ1-5; TRBD1 matches at 10 bases. V was pared by 4 bases and J by 5 bases, with 14 bases of the junction left unmatched. The germline CDR1 and CDR2 sequences are MDHEN and SYDVKM. The CDR3 contains 18 residues. The CDR3 here is CASSSPKLGTGVDQPQHF. CDR3 nucleotide sequence: TGTGCCAGCAGTTCCCCCAAGCTCGGGACAGGGGTTGATCAGCCCCAGCATTTT.

The chain joins TRBV19 to TRBJ2-5; D possibly corresponds to TRBD1 (5 bases). V was cut by 4 bases and J by 4 bases, with 19 bases left in between. The CDR3 extends over 16 amino acids. The germline V gene encodes CDR1 LNHDA and CDR2 SQIVND (reference sequence). The CDR3 region is CASSNSAGLLGETQYF. For the CDR3, the DNA is TGTGCCAGTAGTAATTCGGCAGGGTTGTTAGGAGAGACCCAGTACTTC.

V is TRBV7-8 and J is TRBJ2-3; TRBD2 aligns across 9 bases. V lost 5 bases and J lost 0; bases outside the gene matches: 6. There are 16 residues in the CDR3. Per germline, CDR1 SGHVS and CDR2 FQNEAQ. CDR3 in DNA: TGTGCCAGCAGCCTCGGGCGGGGGGGCAGCACAGATACGCAGTATTTT. This encodes CASSLGRGGSTDTQYF.

This clone was detected only a few times. Additional DNA sequences in this sample encode the identical CDR3. This chain connects TRBV6-2 or TRBV6-3 to TRBJ1-1, with a weak D call TRBD1 (5 bases). Trimming cost V 6 bases and J 3 bases, with 14 bases left between them. The CDR3 sequence is 14 residues long. Germline V gene data show CDR1 as MNHEY and CDR2 as SVGEGT. The CDR3 is CASSRPTGDTEAFF. The CDR3 DNA reads as TGTGCCAGCAGCCGCCCCACGGGGGACACTGAAGCTTTCTTT.

The chain has TRBV10-3 and TRBJ1-5; 8 bases are shared with TRBD1. Trimming at V came to 6 bases and at J to 4 bases, leaving 5 bases not matched to a gene. The CDR3 totals 14 residues. Germline loops: CDR1 ENHRY, CDR2 SYGVKD. CDR3: CAISKTGDNQPQHF. As DNA, the CDR3 is TGTGCCATCAGCAAGACAGGGGATAATCAGCCCCAGCATTTT.

V gene TRBV7-2 combines with J gene TRBJ1-3, with D possibly matching TRBD1 (5 bases). This CDR3 comprises 14 residues. Trimming took off 3 bases at V and 1 base at J, with 7 bases between the two ends. Germline CDR1 reads SGHTA; CDR2 reads FQGNSA. Here the CDR3 reads CASSLGRSGNTIYF. Written as DNA, the CDR3 is TGTGCCAGCAGCTTGGGGCGGTCTGGAAACACCATATATTTT. Drawing the rest from reference TRBV7-2 and TRBJ1-3, the complete variable domain is GAGVSQSPSNKVTEKGKDVELRCDPISGHTALYWYRQSLGQGLEFLIYFQGNSAPDKSGLPSDRFSAERTGGSVSTLTIQRTQQEDSAVYLCASSLGRSGNTIYFGEGSWLTVV.

This sequence joins TRBV4-3 and TRBJ2-3; 10 nucleotides align to TRBD2. This CDR3 is built from 19 residues. J lost 2 bases, V lost 2 bases, and 13 bases had no gene match. CDR1 is LGHNA and CDR2 is YSLEER in the germline V gene. CDR3 sequence: CASSQYRASGGPDTDTQYF. The CDR3 nucleotides read TGCGCCAGCAGCCAATATCGGGCTAGCGGGGGCCCAGACACAGATACGCAGTATTTT.

In this sample, this clone turned up a few times. V gene TRBV9 combines with J gene TRBJ1-5; unclear D gene. Germline lookup yields CDR1 SGDLS and CDR2 YYNGEE. Trimming took off 0 bases at V and 0 bases at J, with 10 bases between the two ends. This CDR3 is 16 amino acids long. This CDR3 is CASSVEPGGSNQPQHF. CDR3 DNA: TGTGCCAGCAGCGTAGAACCGGGAGGTAGCAATCAGCCCCAGCATTTT.

In its sample, this clone was seen once. CDR3 amino acids: CASSFPGTSGDYNEQFF. The CDR3 DNA is TGTGCCAGCAGCTTCCCCGGGACTAGCGGGGACTACAATGAGCAGTTCTTC. The chain carries TRBV7-9 and TRBJ2-1; 13 bases are a match to TRBD2. The CDR3 covers 17 residues. Trimming cost V 3 bases and J 3 bases; bases outside gene matches: 5. CDR1 is SEHNR, CDR2 FQNEAQ, per germline (reference sequence).